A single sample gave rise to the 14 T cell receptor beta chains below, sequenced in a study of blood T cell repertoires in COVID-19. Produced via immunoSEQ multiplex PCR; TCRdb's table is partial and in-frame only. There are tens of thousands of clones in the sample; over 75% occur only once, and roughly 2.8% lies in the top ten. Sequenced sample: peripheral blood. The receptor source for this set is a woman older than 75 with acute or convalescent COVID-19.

The CDR3 DNA follows: TGCAGCGTTTTATTGCGGGCAGGACTGGATGGCTACACCTTC. As protein: CSVLLRAGLDGYTF. The V call is TRBV29-1, the J call TRBJ1-2, with D uncertain. Trimming took off 5 bases at V and 6 bases at J, with 19 bases between the two ends. In germline, CDR1 is SQVTM, CDR2 ANQGSEA. The CDR3 length is 14 residues.

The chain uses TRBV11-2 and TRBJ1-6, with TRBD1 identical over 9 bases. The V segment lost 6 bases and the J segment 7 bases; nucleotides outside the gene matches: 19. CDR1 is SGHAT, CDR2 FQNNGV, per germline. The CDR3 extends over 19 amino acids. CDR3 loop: CASRIIGTGNRIYNSPLHF. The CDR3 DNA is TGTGCCAGCAGGATAATCGGGACAGGGAACCGAATATACAATTCACCCCTCCACTTT. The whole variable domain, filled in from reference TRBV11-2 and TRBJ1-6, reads EAGVAQSPRYKIIEKRQSVAFWCNPISGHATLYWYQQILGQGPKLLIQFQNNGVVDDSQLPKDRFSAERLKGVDSTLKIQPAKLEDSAVYLCASRIIGTGNRIYNSPLHFGNGTRLTVT.

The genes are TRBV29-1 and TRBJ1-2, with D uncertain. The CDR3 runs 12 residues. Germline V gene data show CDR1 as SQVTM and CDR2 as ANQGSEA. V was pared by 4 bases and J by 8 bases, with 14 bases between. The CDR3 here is CSVVPPHMGYTF. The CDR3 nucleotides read TGCAGCGTTGTCCCTCCCCACATGGGCTACACCTTC.

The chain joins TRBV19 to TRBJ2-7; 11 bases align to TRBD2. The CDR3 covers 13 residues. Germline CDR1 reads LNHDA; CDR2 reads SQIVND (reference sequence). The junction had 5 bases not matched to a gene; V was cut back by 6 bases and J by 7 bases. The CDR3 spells CASRTSGTGEQYF. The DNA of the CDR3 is TGTGCCAGTAGGACTAGCGGGACAGGGGAGCAGTACTTC.

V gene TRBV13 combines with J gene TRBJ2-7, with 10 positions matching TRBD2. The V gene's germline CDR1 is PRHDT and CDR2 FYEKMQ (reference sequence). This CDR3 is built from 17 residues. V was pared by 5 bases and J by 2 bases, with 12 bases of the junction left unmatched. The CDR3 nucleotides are TGTGCCAGCAGCCCTCCTAATAGCGGGAGGAGTACCTACGAGCAGTACTTC. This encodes CASSPPNSGRSTYEQYF.

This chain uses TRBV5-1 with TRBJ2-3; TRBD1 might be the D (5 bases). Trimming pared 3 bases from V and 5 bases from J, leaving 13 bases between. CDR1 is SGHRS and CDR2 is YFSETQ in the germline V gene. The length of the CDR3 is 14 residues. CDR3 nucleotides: TGCGCCAGCAGCTCCTCCCCAGGGCAAGATACGCAGTATTTT. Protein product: CASSSSPGQDTQYF.

The DNA for the CDR3 is TGTGCCAGCAGTTTACTAGCGGGAGTTGGAGAGCAGTACTTC. This codes for CASSLLAGVGEQYF. The chain has TRBV27 and TRBJ2-7; TRBD2 matches at 10 bases. Trimming removed 2 bases from V and 7 bases from J; junction bases left unmatched: 5. Germline V lookup: CDR1 MNHEY, CDR2 SMNVEV (reference sequence). The length of the CDR3 is 14 residues.

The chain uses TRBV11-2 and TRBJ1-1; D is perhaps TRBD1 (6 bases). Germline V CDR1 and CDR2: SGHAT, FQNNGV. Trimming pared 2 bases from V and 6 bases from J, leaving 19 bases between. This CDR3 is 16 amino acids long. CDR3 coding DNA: TGTGCCAGCAGCTTATGGTCAACAGGGTTTTTGGCTGAAGCTTTCTTT. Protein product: CASSLWSTGFLAEAFF.

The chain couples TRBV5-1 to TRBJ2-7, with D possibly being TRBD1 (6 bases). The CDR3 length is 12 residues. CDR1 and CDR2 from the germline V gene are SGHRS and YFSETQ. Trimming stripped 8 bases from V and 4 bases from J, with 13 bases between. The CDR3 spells CASSTGSYEQYF. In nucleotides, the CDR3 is TGCGCCAGTTCCACAGGGAGTTACGAGCAGTACTTC. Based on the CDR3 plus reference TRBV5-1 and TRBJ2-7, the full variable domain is KAGVTQTPRYLIKTRGQQVTLSCSPISGHRSVSWYQQTPGQGLQFLFEYFSETQRNKGNFPGRFSGRQFSNSRSEMNVSTLELGDSALYLCASSTGSYEQYFGPGTRLTVT.

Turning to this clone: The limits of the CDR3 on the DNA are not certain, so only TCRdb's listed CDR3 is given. CDR3 sequence: CASSQVGQGSPFF. The chain carries TRBV3-1 (or the pseudogene TRBV3-2) and TRBJ1-1; the DNA was not used to check the table's D call, TRBD1. Per germline, CDR1 LGHDT and CDR2 YNNKEL (reference sequence). The CDR3 length is 13 residues, termini included.

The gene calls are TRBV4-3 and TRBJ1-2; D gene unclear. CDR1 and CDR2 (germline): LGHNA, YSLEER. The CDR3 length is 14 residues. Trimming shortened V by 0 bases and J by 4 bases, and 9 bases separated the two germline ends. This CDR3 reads CASSQEAVGYGYTF. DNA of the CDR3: TGCGCCAGCAGCCAAGAGGCGGTTGGCTATGGCTACACCTTC.

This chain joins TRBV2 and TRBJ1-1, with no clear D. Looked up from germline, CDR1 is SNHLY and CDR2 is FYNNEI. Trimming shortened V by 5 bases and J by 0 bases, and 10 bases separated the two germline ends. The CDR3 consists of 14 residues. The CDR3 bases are TGTGCCAGCAGTTCCGGGGAAATGAACACTGAAGCTTTCTTT. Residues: CASSSGEMNTEAFF.

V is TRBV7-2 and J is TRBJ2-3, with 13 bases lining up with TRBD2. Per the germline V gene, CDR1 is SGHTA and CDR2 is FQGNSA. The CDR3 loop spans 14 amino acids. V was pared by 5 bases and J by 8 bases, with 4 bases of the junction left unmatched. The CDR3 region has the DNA TGTGCCAGCAGCCCCGGACTAGCGGGGGCTACGCAGTATTTT. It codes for CASSPGLAGATQYF.

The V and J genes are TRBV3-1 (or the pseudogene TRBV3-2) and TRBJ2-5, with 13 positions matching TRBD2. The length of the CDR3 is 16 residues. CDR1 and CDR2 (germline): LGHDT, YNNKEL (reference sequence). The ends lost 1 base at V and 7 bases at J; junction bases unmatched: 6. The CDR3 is CASSQGGLAGAPTQYF. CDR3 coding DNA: TGTGCCAGCAGCCAAGGCGGACTAGCGGGGGCTCCGACCCAGTACTTC.